This T cell receptor (beta chain) was identified in a study of cytomegalovirus exposure and HLA in healthy donors. For the study at large: Among several hundred genotyped donors, about 80% fell in the Caucasian-associated ancestry cluster.

PCR employed 60 Vbeta and 13 Jbeta primers. Measured with immunoSEQ multiplex PCR; TCRdb has only the in-frame clones, and not every one. The table includes more than 95,000 clones, around two thirds detected once. The length of the CDR3 is 14 residues. Trimming stripped 0 bases from V and 8 bases from J, with 13 bases between. Germline-derived CDR1 and CDR2 are LNHNV and YYDKDF (reference sequence). The clonotype originates from a man between 60 and 70 years old in good health and CMV-seropositive. V and J are TRBV15 and TRBJ1-2; D gene unclear. Sequencing used PBMCs. The CDR3 DNA follows: TGTGCCACCAGCAGAGATCGCACCCTCGGGGGCTACACCTTC. This sequence encodes CATSRDRTLGGYTF.